Listed below are T cell receptor beta chains from one sample, sequenced in a study of PD-L1 blockade in urothelial cancer. Sequencing was performed with immunoSEQ multiplex PCR; in TCRdb, only in-frame clones are kept and a portion is missing. Of 50,000 to 60,000 clones detected, nearly 85% appear once; the ten largest clones hold 5% to 7.5%. The sample consisted of PBMCs, taken around atezolizumab (anti-PD-L1) treatment. The receptors were gathered from a man aged 35 to 55 with urothelial cancer. CDR3s include the opening cysteine and the closing phenylalanine or tryptophan. A D gene is named only where the DNA matches it firmly. The size entry is marked missing in some rows and otherwise reads once, few, many or a size class.

>few|TRBV6-5|TRBJ2-1|NA
TGTGCCAGCAGTTACGGTGCAGGGATCAATGAGCAGTTCTTC
CASSYGAGINEQFF
>once|TRBV28|TRBJ1-2|TRBD1
TGTGCCAGCAGTTTGGCACTAAGGACAGGGCACGGCTACACCTTC
CASSLALRTGHGYTF
>once|TRBV9|TRBJ2-6|NA
TGTGCCAGCAGCGTAGGGGACTTGGGGCCCGGGGCCAACGTCCTGACTTTC
CASSVGDLGPGANVLTF
>NA|TRBV4-1|TRBJ2-3|TRBD2
TGCGCCAGCAGCCAAGAGAAGCGGGAGGGGAGGGATACGCAGTATTTT
CASSQEKREGRDTQYF
>few|TRBV28|TRBJ2-7|TRBD2
TGTGCCAGCGGACTAGCGGGATGGTCCTACGAGCAGTACTTC
CASGLAGWSYEQYF
>NA|TRBV27|TRBJ2-1|TRBD1
TGTGCCAGCAGTAGCCGGAAATCGGGACAGGGCTTTCGTAATGAGCAGTTCTTC
CASSSRKSGQGFRNEQFF
>NA|TRBV29-1|TRBJ2-7|TRBD1
TGCAGCGTCGCTCCGGGACAGGGTTCCTACGAGCAGTACTTC
CSVAPGQGSYEQYF
>NA|TRBV5-4|TRBJ1-1|TRBD1
TGTGCCAGCACCCGACAGGGGATGAACACTGAAGCTTTCTTT
CASTRQGMNTEAFF
>NA|TRBV14|TRBJ1-2|NA
TGTGCCAGCAGCCCACTTTCCCGTGGGAGGGGTGGCTACACCTTC
CASSPLSRGRGGYTF
>NA|TRBV4-1|TRBJ2-7|NA
TGCGCCAGCAGCCAATCCACAGCCTATAACTCCTACGAGCAGTACTTC
CASSQSTAYNSYEQYF
>NA|TRBV15|TRBJ1-1|TRBD1
TGTGCCACCAGCAGAGATCTGACAGGGGGCAGGGACACTGAAGCTTTCTTT
CATSRDLTGGRDTEAFF
>NA|TRBV6-5|TRBJ2-2|NA
TGTGCCAGCAGTTACCCTACCACCGGGGAGCTGTTTTTT
CASSYPTTGELFF
>NA|TRBV7-6|TRBJ2-6|NA
TGTGCCAGCAGCTCCCCTTTGACTAGGGGCACTGGGGCCAACGTCCTGACTTTC
CASSSPLTRGTGANVLTF
>NA|TRBV5-1|TRBJ2-2|NA
TGCGCCAGCAGCTCCGGGGACTTCCGGAACACCGGGGAGCTGTTTTTT
CASSSGDFRNTGELFF
>NA|TRBV19|TRBJ2-1|TRBD2
TGTGCCAGTAGTATAACGGGAGGAATGGGTGAGCAGTTCTTC
CASSITGGMGEQFF
>NA|TRBV6-5|TRBJ2-1|TRBD2
TGTGCCAGCAGACAAAGCGGGAGGGCCAATGAGCAGTTCTTC
CASRQSGRANEQFF
>few|TRBV19|TRBJ1-3|TRBD1
TGTGCCAGTAGCCCACGGGACAGGCCCGGAAACACCATATATTTT
CASSPRDRPGNTIYF
>NA|TRBV4-2|TRBJ1-2|TRBD1
TGTGCCAGCAGCCAAGTAGGAGGGGGCGATAACTATGGCTACACCTTC
CASSQVGGGDNYGYTF
>NA|TRBV11-3|TRBJ2-2|NA
TGTGCCAGCAGCTTAGGGGGTCGGGAGACCGGGGAGCTGTTTTTT
CASSLGGRETGELFF
>NA|TRBV7-9|TRBJ1-3|TRBD1
TGTGCCAGCACAGAAGACAGGGGTAGGGGAAACACCATATATTTT
CASTEDRGRGNTIYF
>NA|TRBV5-4|TRBJ1-2|NA
TGTGCCAGCAGCCCACCCGGGGGGGGAAACTATGGCTACACCTTC
CASSPPGGGNYGYTF
>once|TRBV30|TRBJ2-7|TRBD1
TGTGCCTGGAGCGGACGACAGGGAAGCTCCTACGAGCAGTACTTC
CAWSGRQGSSYEQYF
>NA|TRBV25-1|TRBJ2-1|NA
TGTGCCAGCAGTGTGGCGGGAATAAGTGAGCAGTTCTTC
CASSVAGISEQFF
>NA|TRBV30|TRBJ2-7|NA
TGTGCCTGGAGTGTGTCGGGGGTTTTGAGGGAGCAGTACTTC
CAWSVSGVLREQYF
>NA|TRBV19|TRBJ1-4|NA
TGTGCCAGTAGTATACAGGGTGCAACTAATGAAAAACTGTTTTTT
CASSIQGATNEKLFF
>NA|TRBV2|TRBJ2-5|TRBD2
TGTGCCAGCGAGCGGGATCGCGGGGAGACCCAGTACTTC
CASERDRGETQYF
>NA|TRBV6-6|TRBJ2-1|NA
TGTGCCAGCAGCTTCACAGGGCTCAGTCACAATGAGCAGTTCTTC
CASSFTGLSHNEQFF